The 9 T cell receptor beta chains presented below share a single source sample, sequenced in a study of patients and donors after allogeneic stem cell transplantation. Each CDR3 protein is one row after TCRdb ran MiXCR on the RT-PCR reads. This table holds approximately 90,000 distinct CDR3 sequences, roughly 5.1% found once. Sequencing was carried out using blood, either unsorted or a sorted T cell fraction (not recorded which). Every receptor here comes from a human donor who was either an allogeneic HSCT recipient or a stem cell or donor lymphocyte infusion donor (not recorded which). It is not recorded whose cells these are; they may come from a transplant donor.

This clonotype appeared many times. This chain links TRBV29-1 with TRBJ2-5, with a possible D match to TRBD1 (6 bases). CDR1 and CDR2 from the germline V gene are SQVTM and ANQGSEA. There are 13 residues in the CDR3. Trimming took 4 bases from V and 4 from J, leaving 13 bases between them. CDR3 sequence reads: CSVVRQAGETQYF. The CDR3 DNA is TGCAGCGTTGTCCGACAGGCAGGAGAGACCCAGTACTTC.

This clonotype was detected only a few times. The V call is TRBV2, the J call TRBJ1-2, with TRBD1 matching over 9 bases. CDR1 SNHLY and CDR2 FYNNEI come from the germline V gene. V gave up 6 bases and J gave up 6 bases; unmatched junction bases: 11. The CDR3 contains 15 residues. The CDR3 DNA follows: TGTGCCAGCAGGGGGGTGCGGGACAGGGAAAATGGCTACACCTTC. Translating gives CASRGVRDRENGYTF.

This clonotype came up many times. This sequence joins TRBV7-8 and TRBJ1-2, with D perhaps matching TRBD1 (5 bases). Germline lookup yields CDR1 SGHVS and CDR2 FQNEAQ. The CDR3 loop spans 13 amino acids. V shed 5 bases and J shed 6 bases, with 13 bases lying between them. CDR3 region: CASSMQGFDGYTF. CDR3 nucleotides: TGTGCCAGCAGCATGCAGGGATTTGATGGCTACACCTTC.

This clonotype was detected ten times or more. This chain uses TRBV7-2 with TRBJ2-1, with 12 bases fitting TRBD2. The CDR3 has 17 amino acids. Germline CDR1 is SGHTA and CDR2 is FQGNSA. With 4 bases clipped from V and 10 bases from J, the junction kept 14 bases outside the gene matches. This CDR3 reads CASSSPWGGLAGQEQFF. In nucleotides, the CDR3 is TGTGCCAGCAGCTCCCCCTGGGGAGGACTAGCGGGGCAGGAGCAGTTCTTC.

This clonotype turned up a few times. The chain is built from TRBV20-1 and TRBJ2-7, with TRBD2 identical over 12 bases. V gave up 5 bases and J gave up 5 bases; unmatched junction bases: 7. Germline CDR1 reads DFQATT; CDR2 reads SNEGSKA (reference sequence). This CDR3 region has 14 residues. The CDR3 nucleotides are TGCAGTGCTCCATTGACTAGCGGGGGCCACGAGCAGTACTTC. It yields the protein CSAPLTSGGHEQYF.

This clonotype was seen at least ten times. The V gene is TRBV7-6, the J gene TRBJ2-5; 7 bases fit TRBD1. Germline CDR1 is SGHVS and CDR2 is FNYEAQ. This CDR3 is 14 amino acids long. With 4 bases clipped from V and 2 bases from J, the junction kept 4 bases outside the gene matches. CDR3 sequence (DNA): TGTGCCAGCAGCTCCCAACAGGGGCAAGAGACCCAGTACTTC. It encodes CASSSQQGQETQYF.

This clonotype was seen at least ten times. The V call is TRBV6-6, the J call TRBJ2-7; TRBD1 is a possible D gene (5 bases). The germline V gene encodes CDR1 MNHNY and CDR2 SVGAGI (reference sequence). The V end lost 7 bases, the J end lost 1 base, and 11 bases lay between the germline ends. The CDR3 covers 13 residues. This CDR3 is CASNPGSSYEQYF. In DNA, the CDR3 is TGTGCCAGCAACCCAGGGTCTTCCTACGAGCAGTACTTC.

As for this clonotype: A single base separates this from a much larger clone, so it may be a read error. Since no conserved phenylalanine or tryptophan closes the CDR3, a read error is the likely cause. This chain connects TRBV18 to TRBJ1-5; D gene uncertain. Per germline, CDR1 KGHSH and CDR2 LQKENI. Trimming stripped 2 bases from V and 1 base from J, with 6 bases between. The CDR3 contains 14 residues. The CDR3 DNA is TGTGCCAGCTCACCAGGTAACAGCAATCAGCCCCAGCATTCT. Translation gives CASSPGNSNQPQHS.

This clonotype was seen many times. V and J are TRBV11-3 and TRBJ2-1; the D is unclear. The V gene's germline CDR1 is SGHNT and CDR2 YENEEA. V lost 5 bases and J lost 0, with 17 bases in between. This CDR3 comprises 17 residues. The CDR3 sequence: CASSPYRSLSSYNEQFF. In DNA, the CDR3 is TGTGCCAGCAGCCCATATAGATCTCTAAGCTCCTACAATGAGCAGTTCTTC. The complete variable domain, with remaining parts taken from reference TRBV11-3 and TRBJ2-1, reads EAGVVQSPRYKIIEKKQPVAFWCNPISGHNTLYWYLQNLGQGPELLIRYENEEAVDDSQLPKDRFSAERLKGVDSTLKIQPAELGDSAVYLCASSPYRSLSSYNEQFFGPGTRLTVL.